This T cell receptor beta chain emerged from a study of blood T cell repertoires in COVID-19. At the level of the study: Acute-phase and convalescent COVID-19 samples originated in the United States, Italy and Spain. PBMCs, B-cell-depleted T cells, or T cells were the source of the cDNA or gDNA that made up the material.

In the source study's methods: Reference gene primer amplification gave estimated nucleated cell counts. Assay: immunoSEQ multiplex PCR; the TCRdb copy retains only in-frame clones and omits some. V, J and clone size reflect that table, while D and trimming were determined from the DNA. The table records about 180,000 clones, approximately 87% of them present only once. This CDR3 has 19 amino acids. Germline V gene sequence: CDR1 SGHRS, CDR2 YFSETQ. Trimming at V came to 5 bases and at J to 7 bases, leaving 18 bases not matched to a gene. The sequence derives from a man aged 40-55 years with active or convalescent COVID-19. The chain has TRBV5-1 and TRBJ2-1; 13 nucleotides align to TRBD2. Sequenced material: peripheral blood. CDR3 protein: CASRKVGTSGGAGPNEQFF. CDR3 coding DNA: TGCGCCAGCAGAAAGGTCGGAACTAGCGGGGGGGCCGGGCCTAATGAGCAGTTCTTC.